This T cell receptor (beta chain) originates from a study of T cells expressing NK-cell markers. Study summary: One of the eight sequenced donors was seronegative, whereas the other seven were HCMV-seropositive.

From the 5' RACE reads, TCRdb lists one entry per CDR3 protein and no DNA. Seen in this sample are 200,000 to 300,000 distinct CDR3 sequences; the ten most common clones hold 0.39%. The length of the CDR3 is 12 residues. The germline V gene has CDR1 MNHEY and CDR2 SVGEGT. This TCR came from a man younger than 35 in good health. The source material was blood T cells: a sorted CD56 or NKG2C T cell subset, CD4+ or CD8+ T cells, or bulk PBMC T cells (not recorded which). The chain couples TRBV6-2 or TRBV6-3 to TRBJ2-3; TCRdb selects TRBD2, and the lack of DNA leaves this call unchecked. CDR3: CASTSDSRTQYF.